This T cell receptor (beta chain) is from a study of T cell changes during pregnancy in multiple sclerosis. The germline CDR1 and CDR2 sequences are SGHTA and FQGNSA. Trimming pared 6 bases from V and 3 bases from J, leaving 14 bases between. This CDR3 is 15 amino acids long. Assay used: immunoSEQ multiplex PCR; TCRdb lists only in-frame clones, some missing. The table has around 100,000 clones, more than 90% seen once. The sequence came from a female donor with multiple sclerosis, enrolled in a pregnancy study. This sample comprised peripheral blood, obtained in the second trimester of pregnancy. This rearrangement joins TRBV7-2 to TRBJ2-2; D is possibly TRBD2 (6 bases). The CDR3 bases are TGTGCCAGCAGACTCGGGGACTCACACACCGGGGAGCTGTTTTTT. Protein product: CASRLGDSHTGELFF.